What follows are 12 T cell receptor beta chains derived from one specimen sequenced in a study of cytomegalovirus exposure and HLA in healthy donors. A multiplex PCR was run with 60 Vbeta primers and 13 Jbeta primers. Method: immunoSEQ multiplex PCR; TCRdb's copy keeps in-frame clones and lacks some. The table lists 150,000 to 200,000 clones, under 85% of them singletons. Sample: PBMCs. The receptor set was obtained from a woman aged 25 to 45 in good health and CMV-seronegative.

This clone was seen more than once but under ten times. The chain employs TRBV5-1 and TRBJ2-2, with D perhaps matching TRBD2 (6 bases). Trimming pared 9 bases from V and 0 bases from J, leaving 12 bases between. Germline loops: CDR1 SGHRS, CDR2 YFSETQ. This CDR3 is 14 amino acids long. CDR3 in amino acids: CATYGGANTGELFF. DNA of the CDR3: TGCGCCACTTACGGGGGAGCGAACACCGGGGAGCTGTTTTTT.

The CDR3 nucleotides are TGTGCCAGCAGATCTCCAGGGCGGGGGACGAACACTGAAGCTTTCTTT. Its protein product is CASRSPGRGTNTEAFF. The V call is TRBV11-2, the J call TRBJ1-1; D perhaps matches TRBD1 (5 bases). The V gene lost 6 bases and the J gene lost 1 base, with 18 bases spanning the gap. CDR1 is SGHAT, CDR2 FQNNGV, per germline. The CDR3 runs to 16 residues.

CDR3: CASSSTSGAETQYF. The CDR3 DNA is TGTGCCAGCAGCTCGACTAGCGGGGCGGAGACCCAGTACTTC. The V call is TRBV5-5, the J call TRBJ2-5; the match to TRBD2 covers 11 bases. Germline assignment: CDR1 SGHKS and CDR2 YYEKEE (reference sequence). There are 14 residues in the CDR3. V gave up 3 bases and J gave up 5 bases; unmatched junction bases: 3.

The J gene is TRBJ1-1, the V gene TRBV11-2; D call uncertain. The germline V gene encodes CDR1 SGHAT and CDR2 FQNNGV. Trimming pared 2 bases from V and 4 bases from J, leaving 14 bases between. The length of the CDR3 is 15 residues. The CDR3 region has the DNA TGTGCCAGCAGCTTAATCGGCTACCCGGGCACTGAAGCTTTCTTT. Translated: CASSLIGYPGTEAFF. Full variable domain (outside the CDR3, taken from reference TRBV11-2 and TRBJ1-1): EAGVAQSPRYKIIEKRQSVAFWCNPISGHATLYWYQQILGQGPKLLIQFQNNGVVDDSQLPKDRFSAERLKGVDSTLKIQPAKLEDSAVYLCASSLIGYPGTEAFFGQGTRLTVV.

The rearrangement uses TRBV6-1 and TRBJ2-3; D might be TRBD2 (6 bases). Deletions cut 4 bases from V and 0 bases from J, with 11 bases between. Per germline, CDR1 MNHNS and CDR2 SASEGT. CDR3 length: 15 amino acids. DNA of the CDR3: TGTGCCAGCAGTGGGAGGGCCTCTAGCACAGATACGCAGTATTTT. Amino acids: CASSGRASSTDTQYF.

J is TRBJ2-4 and V is TRBV5-4; 7 nucleotides align to TRBD1. The CDR3 has 16 amino acids. Trimming at V came to 2 bases and at J to 0 bases, leaving 5 bases not matched to a gene. Germline CDR1 reads SGHNT; CDR2 reads YYREEE (reference sequence). The CDR3 reads CASSLGDSLAKNIQYF. As DNA, the CDR3 is TGTGCCAGCAGCTTAGGGGACAGCCTAGCCAAAAACATTCAGTACTTC.

The CDR3 loop is CSVVPAGYGYTF. CDR3 sequence (DNA): TGCAGCGTTGTTCCGGCGGGCTATGGCTACACCTTC. The J gene is TRBJ1-2, the V gene TRBV29-1; D is unresolved. This CDR3 has 12 amino acids. Germline CDR1 reads SQVTM; CDR2 reads ANQGSEA. The V and J ends lost 4 bases and 4 bases respectively, with 10 bases between them. The whole variable domain, filled in from reference TRBV29-1 and TRBJ1-2, reads SAVISQKPSRDICQRGTSLTIQCQVDSQVTMMFWYRQQPGQSLTLIATANQGSEATYESGFVIDKFPISRPNLTFSTLTVSNMSPEDSSIYLCSVVPAGYGYTFGSGTRLTVV.

The gene calls are TRBV18 and TRBJ2-7, with a weak D call TRBD1 (6 bases). Trimming stripped 2 bases from V and 6 bases from J, with 11 bases between. The germline CDR1 and CDR2 sequences are KGHSH and LQKENI. The CDR3 covers 13 residues. In DNA, the CDR3 is TGTGCCAGCTCACCAGCAGGGGATGCCGAGCAGTACTTC. Amino acid sequence: CASSPAGDAEQYF.

V and J are TRBV5-4 and TRBJ1-2; D might be TRBD1 (5 bases). Looked up from germline, CDR1 is SGHNT and CDR2 is YYREEE (reference sequence). Trimming removed 7 bases at V and 7 bases at J, with 14 bases between. This CDR3 contains 12 residues. CDR3 coding DNA: TGTGCCAGCCACTCTCTGGGGGGTGGCTACACCTTC. Residues: CASHSLGGGYTF. Full variable domain (rest looked up from reference TRBV5-4 and TRBJ1-2): ETGVTQSPTHLIKTRGQQVTLRCSSQSGHNTVSWYQQALGQGPQFIFQYYREEENGRGNFPPRFSGLQFPNYSSELNVNALELDDSALYLCASHSLGGGYTFGSGTRLTVV.

This clone was seen only a few times. The V gene is TRBV20-1, the J gene TRBJ2-1; 7 bases are shared with TRBD1. The V segment lost 6 bases and the J segment 7 bases; nucleotides outside the gene matches: 3. The germline V gene encodes CDR1 DFQATT and CDR2 SNEGSKA (reference sequence). The CDR3 totals 11 residues. The CDR3 DNA reads as TGCAGTGCCTACAGGGGAAATGAGCAGTTCTTC. Encoded protein: CSAYRGNEQFF.

The chain carries TRBV5-1 and TRBJ1-4, with 9 nucleotides matching TRBD1. The V segment lost 5 bases and the J segment 7 bases; nucleotides outside the gene matches: 12. Germline-derived CDR1 and CDR2 are SGHRS and YFSETQ. The CDR3 runs 16 residues. Here the CDR3 reads CASRSGPGQGAEKLFF. The CDR3 DNA sequence: TGCGCCAGCAGATCGGGACCGGGACAGGGTGCTGAAAAACTGTTTTTT. Complete variable domain (other parts from reference TRBV5-1 and TRBJ1-4): KAGVTQTPRYLIKTRGQQVTLSCSPISGHRSVSWYQQTPGQGLQFLFEYFSETQRNKGNFPGRFSGRQFSNSRSEMNVSTLELGDSALYLCASRSGPGQGAEKLFFGSGTQLSVL.

The V and J genes are TRBV7-3 and TRBJ2-4; TRBD1 aligns across 8 bases. This CDR3 contains 20 residues. Germline V gives CDR1 SGHTA, CDR2 FQGTGA. V shed 4 bases, J shed 3 bases, and the junction held 20 bases outside the gene matches. The CDR3 region has the DNA TGTGCCAGCAGCTCACTACCGGGACAGGAGCTTCAGCTGGTCAAAAACATTCAGTACTTC. Residues: CASSSLPGQELQLVKNIQYF.